The clone carrying this T cell receptor beta chain was seen just once. In the authors' workflow: The assay estimated nucleated cells by amplifying reference gene primers. Profiling relied on immunoSEQ multiplex PCR, and the TCRdb table lists in-frame clones only, not all of them. The V and J calls and clone size are taken from that table; D and trimming were inferred from the DNA. The sample has roughly 150,000 clones; roughly 91% are singletons. This sample is drawn from a study of blood T cell repertoires in COVID-19. For the study at large: Both acute and convalescent COVID-19 samples were obtained from the United States, Italy and Spain. From T cells, B-cell-depleted T cells, or PBMCs came the material, which was cDNA or gDNA.

V lost 9 bases, J lost 5 bases, and 9 bases stayed unmatched. The CDR3 has 13 amino acids. CDR1 is SGHTS and CDR2 is YDEGEE in the germline V gene. Sequenced sample: peripheral blood. V usage is TRBV5-8 and J usage is TRBJ2-7, with TRBD2 identical over 9 bases. The source of this sequence is a man aged 18 to 29 with acute or convalescent COVID-19. The CDR3 region is CAITREGDDEQYF. CDR3 DNA: TGTGCCATTACGCGGGAGGGCGACGACGAGCAGTACTTC.